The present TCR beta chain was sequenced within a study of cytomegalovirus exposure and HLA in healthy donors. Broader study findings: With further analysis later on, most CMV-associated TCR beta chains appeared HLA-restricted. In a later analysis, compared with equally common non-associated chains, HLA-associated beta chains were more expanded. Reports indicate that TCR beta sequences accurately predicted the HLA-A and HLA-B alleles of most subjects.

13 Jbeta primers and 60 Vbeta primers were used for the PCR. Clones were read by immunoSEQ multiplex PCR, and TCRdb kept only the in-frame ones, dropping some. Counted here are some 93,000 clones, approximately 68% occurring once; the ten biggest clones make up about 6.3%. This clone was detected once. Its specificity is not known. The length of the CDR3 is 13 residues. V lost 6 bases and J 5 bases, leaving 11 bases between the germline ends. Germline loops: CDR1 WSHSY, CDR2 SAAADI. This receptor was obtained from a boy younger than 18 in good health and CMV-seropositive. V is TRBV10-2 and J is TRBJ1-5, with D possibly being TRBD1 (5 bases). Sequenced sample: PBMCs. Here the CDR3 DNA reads TGCGCCAGCAGCCAATTCAGGGATCAGCCCCAGCATTTT. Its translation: CASSQFRDQPQHF.